This TCR beta chain was sequenced during a study of neurological immune-mediated disorders. With respect to this clonotype: This may stem from a read error, because a much larger clone lies one nucleotide away.

The cDNA came from 5'RACE, which used 10-nucleotide random UMIs. TCRdb itself ran the 5' RACE reads through MiXCR, one entry per CDR3 protein. The data hold 55,000 to 75,000 distinct CDR3 sequences, with over 9.5% observed a single time. Unsorted libraries used 2 million PBMCs kept at -80 degrees C. This CDR3 contains 15 residues. Germline V lookup: CDR1 SGHRS, CDR2 YFSETQ. Trimming removed 4 bases at V and 5 bases at J, with 19 bases between. The chain is built from TRBV5-1 and TRBJ2-7, with unresolved D. The clonotype originates from a woman aged 55 to 70 with HTLV-1-associated myelopathy (HAM/TSP). Material: PBMCs. The CDR3 sequence is CASSQACRMPNEQYF. For the CDR3, the DNA is TGCGCCAGCAGCCAGGCGTGCAGGATGCCCAACGAGCAGTACTTC.